This is a list of T cell receptor beta chains from one sample in a study of blood T cell repertoires in COVID-19. This table comes from immunoSEQ multiplex PCR, and its TCRdb copy is limited to in-frame clones, with some not included. The sample comprises roughly 390,000 clones, 85% of which are singletons, and roughly 3.6% rests with the top ten. Sequenced material: peripheral blood. The receptors here all came from a woman between 18 and 29 years old with acute or convalescent COVID-19. Each CDR3 is given with its conserved first and last residue. The order of the fields is V gene, J gene, D gene, clone size, CDR3 DNA, CDR3 protein. A D gene is named only where the DNA matches it firmly. Clone size appears in some rows only: once, few, many, or a class for an expanded clone.

v_call: TRBV4-1
j_call: TRBJ1-1
d_call: TRBD1
clone_size: -
cdr3_nt: TGCGCCAGCAGCCAAGATTGGGACAGGGAATATTTCGCTGAAGCTTTCTTT
cdr3_aa: CASSQDWDREYFAEAFF

v_call: TRBV28
j_call: TRBJ1-3
d_call: -
clone_size: -
cdr3_nt: TGTGCCAGCAGTGCGTGGGGAAACACCATATATTTT
cdr3_aa: CASSAWGNTIYF

v_call: TRBV5-1
j_call: TRBJ2-5
d_call: TRBD2
clone_size: -
cdr3_nt: TGCGCCAGCAGCTTGGTAGCGGGGCAGGTAGAGACCCAGTACTTC
cdr3_aa: CASSLVAGQVETQYF

v_call: TRBV2
j_call: TRBJ2-3
d_call: TRBD2
clone_size: many
cdr3_nt: TGTGCCAGCAGGGGACTAGCGGGTAGCACAGATACGCAGTATTTT
cdr3_aa: CASRGLAGSTDTQYF

v_call: TRBV6-5
j_call: TRBJ1-2
d_call: TRBD1
clone_size: once
cdr3_nt: TGTGCCAGCAGTTATTCGGACAGGGCGGGTGGCTACACCTTC
cdr3_aa: CASSYSDRAGGYTF

v_call: TRBV28
j_call: TRBJ2-1
d_call: -
clone_size: once
cdr3_nt: TGTGCCAGCAAGGGGGGGAGCTCCTACAATGAGCAGTTCTTC
cdr3_aa: CASKGGSSYNEQFF

v_call: TRBV12-5
j_call: TRBJ2-3
d_call: TRBD2
clone_size: -
cdr3_nt: TGTGCTAGTGGTCGGACTAGCGGGGCTAGCACAGATACGCAGTATTTT
cdr3_aa: CASGRTSGASTDTQYF

v_call: TRBV7-3
j_call: TRBJ2-1
d_call: -
clone_size: -
cdr3_nt: TGTGCCAGCAGCCAGGGGGGATACAATGAGCAGTTCTTC
cdr3_aa: CASSQGGYNEQFF

v_call: TRBV24-1
j_call: TRBJ2-1
d_call: -
clone_size: few
cdr3_nt: TGTGCCACCAGTGATGGGGACATTCTCATCCATGAGCAGTTCTTC
cdr3_aa: CATSDGDILIHEQFF

v_call: TRBV12-3/TRBV12-4
j_call: TRBJ2-7
d_call: -
clone_size: -
cdr3_nt: TGTGCCAGTTCCCGGGATAACGGCCACGAGCAGTACTTC
cdr3_aa: CASSRDNGHEQYF

v_call: TRBV10-1
j_call: TRBJ2-5
d_call: TRBD2
clone_size: -
cdr3_nt: TGCGCCAGTGCCCCCGGGACTAGCAACCAAGAGACCCAGTACTTC
cdr3_aa: CASAPGTSNQETQYF

v_call: TRBV28
j_call: TRBJ2-5
d_call: TRBD1
clone_size: -
cdr3_nt: TGTGCCAGCACGTTCCACGGGACAGTTCAAGAGACCCAGTACTTC
cdr3_aa: CASTFHGTVQETQYF

v_call: TRBV11-2
j_call: TRBJ1-2
d_call: -
clone_size: -
cdr3_nt: TGTGCCAGCAGCTTAGAACAGGATGGATCGGGCTACACCTTC
cdr3_aa: CASSLEQDGSGYTF

v_call: TRBV15
j_call: TRBJ2-1
d_call: TRBD1
clone_size: -
cdr3_nt: TGTGCCACCAGCAGAGATCAGGGCGACAGGGTTATAAATGAGCAGTTCTTC
cdr3_aa: CATSRDQGDRVINEQFF

v_call: TRBV21-1
j_call: TRBJ1-2
d_call: -
clone_size: -
cdr3_nt: TGTGCCAGCACCAACCCGGGACAGAGCTATGGCTACACCTTC
cdr3_aa: CASTNPGQSYGYTF

v_call: TRBV5-6
j_call: TRBJ2-3
d_call: -
clone_size: -
cdr3_nt: TGTGCCAGCAGCCACTCGAATACGCAGTATTTT
cdr3_aa: CASSHSNTQYF

v_call: TRBV13
j_call: TRBJ1-2
d_call: TRBD1
clone_size: -
cdr3_nt: TGTGCCAGCAGCTTAGCCAGGGGGGCAGGCTACACCTTC
cdr3_aa: CASSLARGAGYTF

v_call: TRBV7-3
j_call: TRBJ1-2
d_call: TRBD1
clone_size: -
cdr3_nt: TGTGCCAGCAGCTTCACCGGGACAGCCCGTGGCTACACCTTC
cdr3_aa: CASSFTGTARGYTF

v_call: TRBV21-1
j_call: TRBJ2-5
d_call: -
clone_size: -
cdr3_nt: TGTGCCAGCAGCACCGCGAGGTTCCAAGAGACCCAGTACTTC
cdr3_aa: CASSTARFQETQYF

v_call: TRBV15
j_call: TRBJ1-2
d_call: TRBD1
clone_size: -
cdr3_nt: TGTGCCACCAGCAGGGGCCGACAGGGGAGAGGCTACACCTTC
cdr3_aa: CATSRGRQGRGYTF

v_call: TRBV27
j_call: TRBJ1-3
d_call: TRBD1
clone_size: -
cdr3_nt: TGTGCCAGCAGTTTCCCCCGGGACAGCTACTCTGGAAACACCATATATTTT
cdr3_aa: CASSFPRDSYSGNTIYF

v_call: TRBV7-3
j_call: TRBJ1-1
d_call: TRBD1
clone_size: -
cdr3_nt: TGTGCCAGCAGCCGAACGGACAGGGGGGGCACTGAAGCTTTCTTT
cdr3_aa: CASSRTDRGGTEAFF

v_call: TRBV11-2
j_call: TRBJ2-2
d_call: -
clone_size: -
cdr3_nt: TGTGCCAGCAGCTTAGATATTCAGGGTGGGATGTTTTTT
cdr3_aa: CASSLDIQGGMFF

v_call: TRBV5-1
j_call: TRBJ2-3
d_call: -
clone_size: -
cdr3_nt: TGCGCCAGCAGCGCGGGGGATACGCAGTATTTT
cdr3_aa: CASSAGDTQYF

v_call: TRBV28
j_call: TRBJ2-7
d_call: -
clone_size: -
cdr3_nt: TGTGCCAGCAGTGTACCAGGGCCCTACGAGCAGTACTTC
cdr3_aa: CASSVPGPYEQYF

v_call: TRBV6-5
j_call: TRBJ1-6
d_call: -
clone_size: few
cdr3_nt: TGTGCCAGCAGGTTGGACAACCTTTCACCCCTCCACTTT
cdr3_aa: CASRLDNLSPLHF

v_call: TRBV20-1
j_call: TRBJ2-7
d_call: -
clone_size: once
cdr3_nt: TGCAGTGCCGGAGGGGCGATCTTC
cdr3_aa: CSAGGAIF

v_call: TRBV7-3
j_call: TRBJ2-2
d_call: -
clone_size: -
cdr3_nt: TGTGCCAGCAGCTTAAGGCAGGGTTTAAGCACCGGGGAGCTGTTTTTT
cdr3_aa: CASSLRQGLSTGELFF

v_call: TRBV6-5
j_call: TRBJ2-2
d_call: -
clone_size: -
cdr3_nt: TGTGCCAGCACTTCCAGGGGGAACACCGGGGAGCTGTTTTTT
cdr3_aa: CASTSRGNTGELFF

v_call: TRBV5-8
j_call: TRBJ2-7
d_call: TRBD2
clone_size: few
cdr3_nt: TGTGCCAGCAGCTGGGCTAGCGGGAGATCGAACGAGCAGTACTTC
cdr3_aa: CASSWASGRSNEQYF

v_call: TRBV23-1
j_call: TRBJ1-1
d_call: TRBD1
clone_size: -
cdr3_nt: TGCGCCAGCATTCAGATACAGGGGGGAGACACTGAAGCTTTCTTT
cdr3_aa: CASIQIQGGDTEAFF

v_call: TRBV5-6
j_call: TRBJ1-4
d_call: -
clone_size: -
cdr3_nt: TGTGCCAGCAGCTTGGGCACAGGGTTTGGTGAAAAACTGTTTTTT
cdr3_aa: CASSLGTGFGEKLFF

v_call: TRBV3-1/TRBV3-2
j_call: TRBJ2-1
d_call: TRBD1
clone_size: once
cdr3_nt: TGTGCCAGCAGCCCGCTGGGACAGGGGGGCTTAGATAATGAGCAGTTCTTC
cdr3_aa: CASSPLGQGGLDNEQFF

v_call: TRBV19
j_call: TRBJ1-3
d_call: TRBD1
clone_size: -
cdr3_nt: TGTGCCAGTCACCCGGACAGGGTTGGTGGAAACACCATATATTTT
cdr3_aa: CASHPDRVGGNTIYF

v_call: TRBV5-1
j_call: TRBJ1-5
d_call: TRBD1
clone_size: -
cdr3_nt: TGCGCCAACTTCGACAGGGGGCGAAGCAATCAGCCCCAGCATTTT
cdr3_aa: CANFDRGRSNQPQHF

v_call: TRBV24-1
j_call: TRBJ2-3
d_call: TRBD1
clone_size: -
cdr3_nt: TGTGCCACCAGTGACGCTGACAGGGTTCGCACAGATACGCAGTATTTT
cdr3_aa: CATSDADRVRTDTQYF

v_call: TRBV10-1
j_call: TRBJ2-1
d_call: TRBD2
clone_size: -
cdr3_nt: TGCGCCAGCAGTGAGGGGACTAGCGGGAGGTACTTTTATGAGCAGTTCTTC
cdr3_aa: CASSEGTSGRYFYEQFF

v_call: TRBV11-2
j_call: TRBJ2-5
d_call: TRBD1
clone_size: -
cdr3_nt: TGTGCCAGCAGCTTAGACCCCCCCGGTACAGGGGAAGAGACCCAGTACTTC
cdr3_aa: CASSLDPPGTGEETQYF

v_call: TRBV28
j_call: TRBJ1-1
d_call: TRBD1
clone_size: -
cdr3_nt: TGTGCCAGCAGTTTTTCGTATGGGACAGACACTGAAGCTTTCTTT
cdr3_aa: CASSFSYGTDTEAFF

v_call: TRBV7-9
j_call: TRBJ1-2
d_call: -
clone_size: -
cdr3_nt: TGTGCCAGCAGCTTTTCATTCCGCCCTCGGGACTATGGCTACACCTTC
cdr3_aa: CASSFSFRPRDYGYTF

v_call: TRBV19
j_call: TRBJ2-5
d_call: TRBD1
clone_size: few
cdr3_nt: TGTGCCAGTAGTGGGACAGGGAGGGAGACCCAGTACTTC
cdr3_aa: CASSGTGRETQYF

v_call: TRBV5-1
j_call: TRBJ2-3
d_call: TRBD2
clone_size: -
cdr3_nt: TGCGCCAGCAGCTTCCTAGCGGGAATCACAGATACGCAGTATTTT
cdr3_aa: CASSFLAGITDTQYF